The source of this T cell receptor beta chain is a study of blood T cell repertoires in COVID-19. TCRdb keeps only in-frame clones here, not all; method: immunoSEQ multiplex PCR. The repertoire holds around 200,000 clones, with around nine tenths as singletons. Sequencing was carried out using peripheral blood. This TCR was recovered from a man between 18 and 35 years old with active or convalescent COVID-19.

In nucleotides, the CDR3 is TGTGCCAGTAGTCGAGGTAGTCTCTACGAGCAGTACTTC. This codes for CASSRGSLYEQYF. The chain has TRBV19 and TRBJ2-7; D is unresolved. The CDR3 has 13 amino acids. Germline CDR1 LNHDA, CDR2 SQIVND (reference sequence). The V end lost 5 bases, the J end lost 3 bases, and 11 bases lay between the germline ends.